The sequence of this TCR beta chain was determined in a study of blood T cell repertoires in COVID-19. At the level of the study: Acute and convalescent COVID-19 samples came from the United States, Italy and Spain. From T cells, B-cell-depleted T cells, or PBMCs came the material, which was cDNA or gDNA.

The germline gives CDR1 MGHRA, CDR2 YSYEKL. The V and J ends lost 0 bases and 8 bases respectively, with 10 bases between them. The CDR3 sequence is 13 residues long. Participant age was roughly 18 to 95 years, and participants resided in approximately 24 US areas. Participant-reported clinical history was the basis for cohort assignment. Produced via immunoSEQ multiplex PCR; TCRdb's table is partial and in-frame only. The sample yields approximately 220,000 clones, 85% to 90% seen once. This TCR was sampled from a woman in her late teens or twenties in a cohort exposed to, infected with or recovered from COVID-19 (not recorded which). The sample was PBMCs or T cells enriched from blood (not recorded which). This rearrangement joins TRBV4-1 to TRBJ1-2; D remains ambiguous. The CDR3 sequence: CASSQESHSGYTF. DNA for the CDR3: TGCGCCAGCAGCCAAGAGAGCCACTCAGGCTACACCTTC.